These T cell receptor beta chains were read from a single sample in a study of blood T cell repertoires in COVID-19. Sequencing was performed with immunoSEQ multiplex PCR; in TCRdb, only in-frame clones are kept and a portion is missing. In the table there are some 42,000 clones, roughly nine tenths of which are singletons. Specimen: peripheral blood. These TCRs come from a man aged 25 to 40 with active or convalescent COVID-19. Each CDR3 is given with its conserved first and last residue. The D gene is left open where the match is weak. Clone size is stated in some rows and not others, as once, few, many or a class when expanded.

>NA|16|TRBV7-8|NA|TRBJ2-2
CASSLANRVNTGELFF
TGTGCCAGCAGCTTAGCCAACCGCGTCAACACCGGGGAGCTGTTTTTT
>NA|15|TRBV5-1|NA|TRBJ2-5
CASSWEWGETETQYF
TGCGCCAGCAGCTGGGAGTGGGGGGAGACTGAGACCCAGTACTTC
>few|14|TRBV27|NA|TRBJ2-7
CASSLSGHTYEQYF
TGTGCCAGCAGTTTATCGGGACACACCTACGAGCAGTACTTC
>NA|15|TRBV11-2|NA|TRBJ1-2
CASSSSQGSLGGYTF
TGTGCCAGCAGCTCCTCCCAGGGGTCCTTGGGAGGCTACACCTTC
>NA|14|TRBV6-4|NA|TRBJ1-2
CASSDSAGANGYTF
TGTGCCAGCAGTGACTCTGCGGGGGCAAATGGCTACACCTTC
>once|13|TRBV3-1/TRBV3-2|NA|TRBJ1-1
CASSPSGHNEAFF
TGTGCCAGCAGCCCTTCCGGACACAATGAAGCTTTCTTT
>NA|15|TRBV28|TRBD1|TRBJ1-4
CASSPPGGGVRKLFF
TGTGCCAGCAGTCCTCCAGGGGGTGGAGTGAGAAAACTGTTTTTT
>NA|15|TRBV29-1|TRBD2|TRBJ2-1
CSVESSGTSLSEQFF
TGCAGCGTTGAATCTAGCGGGACTAGCCTGAGTGAGCAGTTCTTC
>NA|16|TRBV5-5|NA|TRBJ1-6
CASSLGPGSDNSPLHF
TGTGCCAGCAGCTTGGGCCCGGGTAGCGATAATTCACCCCTCCACTTT
>NA|15|TRBV11-2|NA|TRBJ2-1
CASSPLLSSYNEQFF
TGTGCCAGCAGCCCCTTGCTGAGCTCCTACAATGAGCAGTTCTTC
>once|13|TRBV14|NA|TRBJ2-5
CASSQSLEETQYF
TGTGCCAGCAGCCAATCACTAGAAGAGACCCAGTACTTC
>NA|14|TRBV11-1|NA|TRBJ2-7
CASSFGDTSYEQYF
TGTGCCAGCAGCTTTGGGGACACCTCCTACGAGCAGTACTTC
>few|14|TRBV6-1|NA|TRBJ1-3
CASSDRGFDNTIYF
TGTGCCAGCAGTGACCGGGGTTTTGATAACACCATATATTTT
>NA|17|TRBV7-3|TRBD1|TRBJ2-4
CASSLRGTGLAKNIQYF
TGTGCCAGCAGCTTAAGAGGGACAGGACTAGCCAAAAACATTCAGTACTTC
>NA|14|TRBV20-1|TRBD1|TRBJ1-2
CSASPGGVHYGYTF
TGCAGTGCTAGTCCAGGGGGCGTCCACTATGGCTACACCTTC
>NA|15|TRBV19|NA|TRBJ2-1
CASSMGGLLYNEQFF
TGTGCCAGTAGTATGGGGGGACTCCTTTACAATGAGCAGTTCTTC
>NA|16|TRBV15|TRBD1|TRBJ1-4
CATSRDYRGLNEKLFF
TGTGCCACCAGCAGAGATTACAGGGGGTTAAATGAAAAACTGTTTTTT
>NA|15|TRBV19|NA|TRBJ1-5
CASTYLQGGVQPQHF
TGTGCCAGTACCTACCTTCAAGGGGGGGTTCAGCCCCAGCATTTT
>NA|17|TRBV12-2|NA|TRBJ2-2
CASRSPWGRGDTGELFF
TGTGCAAGTCGCTCCCCTTGGGGGAGGGGAGACACCGGGGAGCTGTTTTTT
>few|17|TRBV6-4|TRBD2|TRBJ2-4
CASSDQGLAGGGNIQYF
TGTGCCAGCAGTGACCAAGGACTAGCGGGAGGGGGAAACATTCAGTACTTC
>NA|15|TRBV27|TRBD2|TRBJ2-1
CASRPGGSSYNEQFF
TGTGCCAGCAGACCCGGGGGGAGCTCCTACAATGAGCAGTTCTTC
>NA|16|TRBV4-3|TRBD1|TRBJ2-5
CASSQVDGTGKETQYF
TGCGCCAGCAGCCAAGTAGACGGGACAGGGAAAGAGACCCAGTACTTC
>NA|15|TRBV6-5|NA|TRBJ2-3
CASSYSGRSTDTQYF
TGTGCCAGCAGTTACTCGGGCAGGAGCACAGATACGCAGTATTTT
>NA|16|TRBV7-9|TRBD2|TRBJ2-3
CASSSGTSGSTDTQYF
TGTGCCAGCAGCTCAGGGACTAGCGGAAGCACAGATACGCAGTATTTT
>NA|15|TRBV3-1/TRBV3-2|TRBD1|TRBJ1-2
CASSQGGTGVYGYTF
TGTGCCAGCAGCCAAGGTGGGACAGGGGTCTATGGCTACACCTTC
>NA|13|TRBV6-6|NA|TRBJ2-7
CASSRGTTYEQYF
TGTGCCAGCAGTAGAGGTACTACCTACGAGCAGTACTTC
>NA|15|TRBV9|TRBD2|TRBJ2-1
CASSASGAGVNEQFF
TGTGCCAGCAGCGCTAGCGGGGCGGGGGTTAATGAGCAGTTCTTC
>NA|16|TRBV7-8|NA|TRBJ1-3
CASSSPRDNSGNTIYF
TGTGCCAGCAGCTCCCCCCGGGACAACTCTGGAAACACCATATATTTT
>NA|17|TRBV5-6|TRBD2|TRBJ2-3
CASSLRLAVRASDTQYF
TGTGCCAGCAGCTTGCGACTAGCCGTCCGTGCGTCCGATACGCAGTATTTT
>NA|15|TRBV6-5|TRBD1|TRBJ2-2
CASSYRQGAGGELFF
TGTGCCAGCAGCTATCGACAGGGGGCTGGCGGGGAGCTGTTTTTT
>NA|14|TRBV18|TRBD1|TRBJ1-2
CASSQGTVGYGYTF
TGTGCCAGCTCACAAGGGACAGTTGGCTATGGCTACACCTTC
>NA|13|TRBV19|NA|TRBJ1-2
CASSPQGTYGYTF
TGTGCCAGTAGCCCACAGGGTACCTATGGCTACACCTTC
>NA|12|TRBV2|TRBD1|TRBJ1-2
CASPDRGRGYTF
TGTGCCAGCCCAGACAGGGGTAGAGGCTACACCTTC